The 31 T cell receptor beta chains below all came from one sample that was sequenced in a study of blood T cell repertoires in COVID-19. Clones were read by immunoSEQ multiplex PCR, and TCRdb kept only the in-frame ones, dropping some. This sample has under 300,000 clones, with 65% to 90% found just once. The source material was peripheral blood. All receptors come from a man in his forties who had recovered from COVID-19.

Comment on this clone: The identical CDR3 is also encoded by other nucleotide sequences in the sample. The chain combines TRBV6-2 or TRBV6-3 with TRBJ2-5; D may be TRBD1 (6 bases). V was cut by 6 bases and J by 4 bases, with 12 bases left in between. Germline CDR1 MNHEY, CDR2 SVGEGT. The CDR3 sequence is 13 residues long. CDR3 bases: TGTGCCAGCAGCCGCACAGGGTTAGAGACCCAGTACTTC. It specifies CASSRTGLETQYF.

The V gene is TRBV7-2, the J gene TRBJ2-7; 7 positions agree with TRBD1. The CDR3 contains 14 residues. The germline gives CDR1 SGHTA, CDR2 FQGNSA. The trim removed 6 bases at V and 1 base at J, leaving 6 bases unmatched. The CDR3 here is CASRLTGNSYEQYF. CDR3 in DNA: TGTGCCAGCAGGCTGACAGGGAATTCCTACGAGCAGTACTTC.

This clone was seen only once. This chain joins TRBV6-1 and TRBJ2-3, with no clear D. The CDR3 spans 12 residues. Deletions cut 3 bases from V and 5 bases from J, with 6 bases between. Germline CDR1 MNHNS, CDR2 SASEGT. CDR3 protein: CASSEFGDTQYF. CDR3 DNA: TGTGCCAGCAGTGAGTTCGGAGATACGCAGTATTTT.

The rearrangement uses TRBV5-1 and TRBJ2-3; TRBD2 is a possible D gene (6 bases). Trimming removed 4 bases from V and 1 base from J, with 13 bases in between. The CDR3 is 15 amino acids. Germline V gene sequence: CDR1 SGHRS, CDR2 YFSETQ. CDR3: CASSRDGGGTDTQYF. The CDR3 bases are TGCGCCAGCAGCCGGGACGGAGGGGGCACAGATACGCAGTATTTT.

The V call is TRBV5-1, the J call TRBJ2-7; 8 positions match TRBD1. Germline V gene lookup returns CDR1 SGHRS and CDR2 YFSETQ. This CDR3 region has 15 residues. J gave up 7 bases and V 7 bases, and 16 bases lay outside the gene matches. The CDR3 protein is CASFGPGQATGEQYF. CDR3 nucleotide sequence: TGCGCCAGCTTCGGACCGGGACAGGCTACGGGGGAGCAGTACTTC. The full variable domain, its missing parts supplied by reference TRBV5-1 and TRBJ2-7, is KAGVTQTPRYLIKTRGQQVTLSCSPISGHRSVSWYQQTPGQGLQFLFEYFSETQRNKGNFPGRFSGRQFSNSRSEMNVSTLELGDSALYLCASFGPGQATGEQYFGPGTRLTVT.

The chain carries TRBV6-5 and TRBJ1-6; no definite D call. The V end was cut by 3 bases, the J end by 6 bases, with 3 bases between. Germline V gene sequence: CDR1 MNHEY, CDR2 SVGAGI. CDR3 length: 12 residues. CDR3 sequence: CASSYINSPLHF. For the CDR3, the DNA is TGTGCCAGCAGTTATATTAATTCACCCCTCCACTTT.

This clone has a count of ten or more. The rearrangement uses TRBV19 and TRBJ2-1; 9 nucleotides match TRBD1. J was trimmed by 4 bases and V by 1 base; bases with no gene match: 5. Germline V gene sequence: CDR1 LNHDA, CDR2 SQIVND (reference sequence). The CDR3 has 16 residues. The CDR3 sequence: CASSIGEGQGYNEQFF. In DNA, the CDR3 is TGTGCCAGTAGTATAGGTGAAGGACAGGGGTACAATGAGCAGTTCTTC.

V usage is TRBV7-9 and J usage is TRBJ1-2, with 9 bases identical to TRBD1. The V gene's germline CDR1 is SEHNR and CDR2 FQNEAQ (reference sequence). Unmatched junction bases numbered 4, after V lost 1 base and J lost 4 bases. This CDR3 has 15 amino acids. CDR3 in DNA: TGTGCCAGCAGCTTAGACAGGGGGCGGGCCTATGGCTACACCTTC. This translates into CASSLDRGRAYGYTF. The entire variable domain, with the rest obtained from reference TRBV7-9 and TRBJ1-2, is as follows: DTGVSQNPRHKITKRGQNVTFRCDPISEHNRLYWYRQTLGQGPEFLTYFQNEAQLEKSRLLSDRFSAERPKGSFSTLEIQRTEQGDSAMYLCASSLDRGRAYGYTFGSGTRLTVV.

The chain employs TRBV10-3 and TRBJ1-1; D is undetermined. This CDR3 comprises 12 residues. Trimming removed 8 bases at V and 0 bases at J, with 7 bases between. Germline lookup yields CDR1 ENHRY and CDR2 SYGVKD. CDR3 DNA: TGTGCCATCGCGGCAGTGAACACTGAAGCTTTCTTT. The encoded protein is CAIAAVNTEAFF.

V and J are TRBV25-1 and TRBJ2-7; D is perhaps TRBD1 (6 bases). The CDR3 consists of 14 residues. Germline CDR1 MGHDK, CDR2 SYGVNS. The V end was cut by 2 bases, the J end by 8 bases, with 16 bases between. CDR3 in DNA: TGTGCCAGCAGTGAACAGGGGACACCCGAAAAGCAGTACTTC. This translates into CASSEQGTPEKQYF.

This rearrangement joins TRBV7-9 to TRBJ1-3, with 9 bases that match TRBD1. The CDR3 totals 15 residues. Germline V gives CDR1 SEHNR, CDR2 FQNEAQ (reference sequence). V gave up 1 base and J gave up 3 bases; unmatched junction bases: 1. For the CDR3, the DNA is TGTGCCAGCAGCTTAGGGACAGGGGATGGAAACACCATATATTTT. Amino acid sequence: CASSLGTGDGNTIYF.

There are a few counts of this clone. V gene TRBV19 combines with J gene TRBJ1-1; TRBD1 agrees at 12 bases. The germline CDR1 and CDR2 sequences are LNHDA and SQIVND (reference sequence). There are 15 residues in the CDR3. Trimming cost V 4 bases and J 3 bases; bases outside gene matches: 3. The CDR3: CASSTGTGGYTEAFF. The CDR3 DNA reads as TGTGCCAGTAGTACCGGGACAGGGGGCTACACTGAAGCTTTCTTT.

The V and J genes are TRBV7-2 and TRBJ2-1; 7 nucleotides align to TRBD2. J was trimmed by 4 bases and V by 2 bases; bases with no gene match: 14. The CDR3 extends over 18 amino acids. Germline V gene lookup returns CDR1 SGHTA and CDR2 FQGNSA. CDR3 bases: TGTGCCAGCAGCTTAAGTGTCGGGGGGAGTCGGCGATACAATGAGCAGTTCTTC. Amino acid sequence: CASSLSVGGSRRYNEQFF.

The count of this clone is one. The V and J genes are TRBV4-3 and TRBJ2-7; TRBD2 might be the D (6 bases). Trimming stripped 1 base from V and 0 bases from J, with 7 bases between. Germline loops: CDR1 LGHNA, CDR2 YSLEER. CDR3 length: 14 residues. DNA for the CDR3: TGCGCCAGCAGCCAAGGGCGGGACTCCTACGAGCAGTACTTC. Residues: CASSQGRDSYEQYF.

The rearrangement uses TRBV5-1 and TRBJ1-1, with D unclear. CDR1 and CDR2 (germline): SGHRS, YFSETQ. V was trimmed by 0 bases and J by 3 bases, leaving 15 bases between them. The CDR3 is 16 amino acids. CDR3 protein: CASSLGHTPTDTEAFF. DNA of the CDR3: TGCGCCAGCAGCTTGGGACACACCCCGACGGACACTGAAGCTTTCTTT.

The V gene is TRBV2, the J gene TRBJ1-1; a possible D gene is TRBD1 (6 bases). Germline loops: CDR1 SNHLY, CDR2 FYNNEI. V lost 4 bases, J lost 4 bases, and 13 bases lay in between. There are 14 residues in the CDR3. The CDR3 is CASSVRAGATEAFF. The CDR3 DNA sequence: TGTGCCAGCAGTGTCCGAGCAGGGGCCACTGAAGCTTTCTTT.

This clone has only one observation. The V gene is TRBV5-1, the J gene TRBJ2-7; D perhaps matches TRBD2 (5 bases). The CDR3 loop spans 14 amino acids. Germline assignment: CDR1 SGHRS and CDR2 YFSETQ. Between the trimmed V and J ends, which lost 0 bases and 5 bases, there was a span of 12 bases. CDR3 sequence reads: CASSLVPSTDEQYF. In DNA, the CDR3 is TGCGCCAGCAGCTTGGTGCCTAGCACAGACGAGCAGTACTTC.

This clone was found a few times. The rearrangement uses TRBV19 and TRBJ2-2; 10 bases are shared with TRBD1. The germline gives CDR1 LNHDA, CDR2 SQIVND (reference sequence). J was trimmed by 4 bases and V by 6 bases; bases with no gene match: 5. CDR3 length: 15 amino acids. CDR3 amino acids: CASRKTGGTTGELFF. The CDR3 DNA reads TGTGCCAGTAGGAAGACAGGGGGCACCACCGGGGAGCTGTTTTTT.

The chain links TRBV19 to TRBJ2-1; 9 positions match TRBD2. The CDR3 is 13 residues long. CDR1 and CDR2 from the germline V gene are LNHDA and SQIVND (reference sequence). The trim removed 8 bases at V and 6 bases at J, leaving 5 bases unmatched. Here the CDR3 DNA reads TGTGCCAGTTCCCGCGGGAGGGCCAATGAGCAGTTCTTC. Translation: CASSRGRANEQFF. The full variable domain, completed using reference TRBV19 and TRBJ2-1, is DGGITQSPKYLFRKEGQNVTLSCEQNLNHDAMYWYRQDPGQGLRLIYYSQIVNDFQKGDIAEGYSVSREKKESFPLTVTSAQKNPTAFYLCASSRGRANEQFFGPGTRLTVL.

The chain combines TRBV5-1 with TRBJ1-2, with TRBD1 matching over 9 bases. Germline V CDR1 and CDR2: SGHRS, YFSETQ. The CDR3 is made up of 15 amino acids. V lost 4 bases to trimming and J lost 5 bases; unmatched junction nucleotides: 9. CDR3 DNA sequence: TGCGCCAGCAGCCGGGGACAGGGACCAGAATATGGCTACACCTTC. Translation gives CASSRGQGPEYGYTF.

The chain couples TRBV4-3 to TRBJ1-5; TRBD1 is a possible D gene (5 bases). Trimming left V 0 bases short and J 0 bases short, with 9 bases between. The germline CDR1 and CDR2 sequences are LGHNA and YSLEER. The CDR3 extends over 16 amino acids. The CDR3 protein is CASSQDWDYSNQPQHF. The CDR3, as DNA: TGCGCCAGCAGCCAAGATTGGGACTATAGCAATCAGCCCCAGCATTTT.

The chain joins TRBV29-1 to TRBJ2-2, with a weak D call TRBD2 (6 bases). V was clipped by 4 bases and J by 4 bases, with 13 bases between them. Per the germline V gene, CDR1 is SQVTM and CDR2 is ANQGSEA. The CDR3 covers 14 residues. This CDR3 is CSVARGGVTGELFF. The CDR3 coding sequence is TGCAGCGTTGCACGGGGCGGGGTCACCGGGGAGCTGTTTTTT.

The CDR3 sequence: CASSYGAEYNSPLHF. In nucleotides, the CDR3 is TGTGCCAGCAGTTACGGGGCGGAGTATAATTCACCCCTCCACTTT. The V and J genes are TRBV6-5 and TRBJ1-6; the D gene is possibly TRBD1 (5 bases). Germline assignment: CDR1 MNHEY and CDR2 SVGAGI. V was cut by 2 bases and J by 4 bases, with 9 bases left in between. The CDR3 has 15 amino acids.

The rearrangement links TRBV12-3 or TRBV12-4 to TRBJ2-3, with D possibly matching TRBD2 (5 bases). Trimming pared 8 bases from V and 2 bases from J, leaving 11 bases between. The CDR3 loop spans 13 amino acids. CDR3: CASRATTTDTQYF. In nucleotides, the CDR3 is TGTGCCAGCCGAGCGACTACCACAGATACGCAGTATTTT.

The V call is TRBV5-6, the J call TRBJ2-7; D unresolved. V was cut by 4 bases and J by 3 bases, with 11 bases left in between. There are 13 residues in the CDR3. Germline CDR1 is SGHDT and CDR2 is YYEEEE. In DNA, the CDR3 is TGTGCCAGCAGCCAAAGGAGCATCTACGAGCAGTACTTC. Protein product: CASSQRSIYEQYF. Filled out from reference TRBV5-6 and TRBJ2-7, the complete variable domain reads DAGVTQSPTHLIKTRGQQVTLRCSPKSGHDTVSWYQQALGQGPQFIFQYYEEEERQRGNFPDRFSGHQFPNYSSELNVNALLLGDSALYLCASSQRSIYEQYFGPGTRLTVT.

The chain couples TRBV19 to TRBJ2-4; TRBD2 matches at 7 bases. CDR1 LNHDA and CDR2 SQIVND come from the germline V gene (reference sequence). V was pared by 3 bases and J by 6 bases, with 5 bases of the junction left unmatched. This CDR3 region has 14 residues. The CDR3 protein is CASSIGGRGNIQYF. The CDR3 DNA follows: TGTGCCAGTAGTATCGGCGGGAGAGGAAACATTCAGTACTTC.

The chain uses TRBV11-3 and TRBJ1-1; the D is unclear. Germline V gives CDR1 SGHNT, CDR2 YENEEA. V lost 5 bases and J 4 bases, leaving 17 bases between the germline ends. The CDR3 is 15 amino acids. As DNA, the CDR3 is TGTGCCAGCAGCCGAGCCCCCAGACACCGCACTGAAGCTTTCTTT. Translating it yields CASSRAPRHRTEAFF.

The rearrangement joins TRBV30 to TRBJ2-1; possible D gene TRBD2, 6 bases. This CDR3 is built from 16 residues. V was cut by 0 bases and J by 2 bases, with 14 bases left in between. The V gene's germline CDR1 is GTSNPN and CDR2 SVGIG (reference sequence). Written as DNA, the CDR3 is TGTGCCTGGAGTGTACGGTGGGAGGAGCCCTACAATGAGCAGTTCTTC. Its translation: CAWSVRWEEPYNEQFF.

CDR3 DNA sequence: TGTGCCAGCAGCCGTACTAGTTTCGATGAGCAGTTCTTC. Translated: CASSRTSFDEQFF. The V and J genes are TRBV14 and TRBJ2-1, with D possibly being TRBD2 (5 bases). The CDR3 contains 13 residues. The germline V and J ends were trimmed by 4 bases and 8 bases, with 12 bases remaining between them. CDR1 SGHDN and CDR2 FVKESK come from the germline V gene.

This chain joins TRBV10-3 and TRBJ1-1, with no clear D. The V end lost 4 bases, the J end lost 3 bases, and 12 bases lay between the germline ends. From germline, CDR1 is ENHRY and CDR2 SYGVKD. The length of the CDR3 is 14 residues. The CDR3 region is CAISAGMRDTEAFF. The CDR3 nucleotides read TGTGCCATCAGTGCGGGCATGAGGGACACTGAAGCTTTCTTT.

The chain carries TRBV7-2 and TRBJ1-5; maybe TRBD1 (5 bases). The CDR3 sequence is 15 residues long. Trimming pared 1 base from V and 5 bases from J, leaving 12 bases between. The germline V gene has CDR1 SGHTA and CDR2 FQGNSA. The CDR3 loop reads CASSLVVGGDQPQHF. DNA for the CDR3: TGTGCCAGCAGCTTAGTGGTCGGGGGGGATCAGCCCCAGCATTTT. The variable domain in full, with the rest retrieved from reference TRBV7-2 and TRBJ1-5, is GAGVSQSPSNKVTEKGKDVELRCDPISGHTALYWYRQSLGQGLEFLIYFQGNSAPDKSGLPSDRFSAERTGGSVSTLTIQRTQQEDSAVYLCASSLVVGGDQPQHFGDGTRLSIL.